What follows describes a single TCR beta chain. Germline CDR1 SGHNT, CDR2 YENEEA. V gave up 2 bases and J gave up 4 bases, with 12 bases separating them. The CDR3 spans 15 residues. The sample is drawn from a study of T cells in Graves' hyperthyroidism and ophthalmopathy. It was RNA transcripts that yielded the amplified TCR beta CDR3 regions. An initial round of RT-PCR targeting the TCR CDR3 relied on the HTBI primer set. TCRdb re-called the multiplex PCR reads with MiXCR, one entry per CDR3 protein. Of 450,000 to 650,000 distinct CDR3 sequences listed, less than 25% are singletons. The chain has TRBV11-3 and TRBJ1-3; D is perhaps TRBD1 (6 bases). This TCR was recovered from a man between 18 and 35 years old with Graves' hyperthyroidism. The sequenced sample consisted of blood. The DNA of the CDR3 is TGTGCCAGCAGCTTATGGGGGGCGCCCGGAAACACCATATATTTT. It codes for CASSLWGAPGNTIYF.